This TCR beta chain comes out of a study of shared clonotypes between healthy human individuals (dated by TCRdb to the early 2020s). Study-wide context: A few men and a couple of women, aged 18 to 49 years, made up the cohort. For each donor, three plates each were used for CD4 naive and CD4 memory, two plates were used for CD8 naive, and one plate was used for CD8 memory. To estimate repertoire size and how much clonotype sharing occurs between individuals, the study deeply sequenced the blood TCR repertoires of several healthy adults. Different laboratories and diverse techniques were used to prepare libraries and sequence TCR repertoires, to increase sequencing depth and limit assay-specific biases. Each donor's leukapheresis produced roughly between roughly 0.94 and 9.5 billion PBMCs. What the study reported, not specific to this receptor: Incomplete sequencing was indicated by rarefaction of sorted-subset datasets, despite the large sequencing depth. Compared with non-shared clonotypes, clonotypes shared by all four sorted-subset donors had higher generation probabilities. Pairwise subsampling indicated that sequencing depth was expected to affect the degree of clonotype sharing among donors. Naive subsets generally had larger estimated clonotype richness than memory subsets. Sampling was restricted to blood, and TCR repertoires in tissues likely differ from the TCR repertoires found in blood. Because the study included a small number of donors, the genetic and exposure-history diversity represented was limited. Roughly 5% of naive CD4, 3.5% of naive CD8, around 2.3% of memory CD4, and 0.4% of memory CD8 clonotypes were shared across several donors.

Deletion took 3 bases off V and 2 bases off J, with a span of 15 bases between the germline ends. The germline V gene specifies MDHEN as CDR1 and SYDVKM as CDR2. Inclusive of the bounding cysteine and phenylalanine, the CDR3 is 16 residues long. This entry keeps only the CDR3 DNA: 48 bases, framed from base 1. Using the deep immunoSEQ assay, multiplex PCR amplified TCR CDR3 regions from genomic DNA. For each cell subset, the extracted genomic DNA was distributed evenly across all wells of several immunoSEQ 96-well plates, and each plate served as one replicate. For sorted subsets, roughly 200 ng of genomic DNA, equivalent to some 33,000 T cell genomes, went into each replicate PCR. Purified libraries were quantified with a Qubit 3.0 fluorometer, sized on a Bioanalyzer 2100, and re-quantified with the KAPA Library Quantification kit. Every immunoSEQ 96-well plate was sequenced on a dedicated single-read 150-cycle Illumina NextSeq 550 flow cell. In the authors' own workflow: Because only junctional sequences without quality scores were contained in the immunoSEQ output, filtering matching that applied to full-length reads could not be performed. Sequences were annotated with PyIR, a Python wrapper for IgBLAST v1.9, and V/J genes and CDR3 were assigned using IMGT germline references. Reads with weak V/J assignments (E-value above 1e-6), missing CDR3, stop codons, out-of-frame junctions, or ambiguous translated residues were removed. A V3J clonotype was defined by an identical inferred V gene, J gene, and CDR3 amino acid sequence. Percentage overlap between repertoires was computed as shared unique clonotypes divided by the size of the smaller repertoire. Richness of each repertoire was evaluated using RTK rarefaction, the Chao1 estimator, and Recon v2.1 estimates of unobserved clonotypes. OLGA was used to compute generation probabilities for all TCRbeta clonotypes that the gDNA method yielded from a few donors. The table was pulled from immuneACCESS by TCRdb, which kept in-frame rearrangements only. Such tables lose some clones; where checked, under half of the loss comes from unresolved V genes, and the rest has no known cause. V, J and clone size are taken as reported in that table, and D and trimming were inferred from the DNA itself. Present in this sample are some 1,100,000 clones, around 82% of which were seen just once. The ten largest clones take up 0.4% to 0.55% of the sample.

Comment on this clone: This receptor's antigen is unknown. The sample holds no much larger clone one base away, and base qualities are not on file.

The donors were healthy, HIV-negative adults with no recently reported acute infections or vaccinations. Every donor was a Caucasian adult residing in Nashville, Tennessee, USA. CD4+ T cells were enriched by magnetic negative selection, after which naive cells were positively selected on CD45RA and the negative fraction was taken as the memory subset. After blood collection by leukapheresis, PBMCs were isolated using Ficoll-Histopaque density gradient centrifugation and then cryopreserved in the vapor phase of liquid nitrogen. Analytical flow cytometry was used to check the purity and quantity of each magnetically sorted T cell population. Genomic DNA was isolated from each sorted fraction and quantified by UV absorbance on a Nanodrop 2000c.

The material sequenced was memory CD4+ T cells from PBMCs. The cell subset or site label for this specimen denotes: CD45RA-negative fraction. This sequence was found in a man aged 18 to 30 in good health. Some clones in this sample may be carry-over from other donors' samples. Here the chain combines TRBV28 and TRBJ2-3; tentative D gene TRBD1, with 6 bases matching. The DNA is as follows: TGTGCCAGCAGTTTGGCAGGGGATAGAATCACAGATACGCAGTATTTT. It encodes CASSLAGDRITDTQYF.